Sequencing of this TCR beta chain was carried out in a study of cytomegalovirus exposure and HLA in healthy donors. 13 Jbeta primers and 60 Vbeta primers were used for the PCR. The repertoire was sequenced with immunoSEQ multiplex PCR; TCRdb's copy has only in-frame clones and lacks some. Found here are 100,000 to 150,000 clones, approximately 17% of them singletons; the top ten hold about 2.6%. This clone showed up just a few times. As yet, its antigen is unknown. Study-wide points: A cluster of highly shared sequence variants was likely a sequencing artifact. Association of a missense DCLRE1C variant with TCR beta V- and J-gene trimming was reported in a later analysis.

The CDR3 is 13 amino acids. The trim removed 7 bases at V and 5 bases at J, leaving 7 bases unmatched. Germline V gene data show CDR1 as SQVTM and CDR2 as ANQGSEA. The rearrangement uses TRBV29-1 and TRBJ2-5; 10 bases map to TRBD2. Sequenced: PBMCs. The TCR originated in a female donor in good health and CMV-seropositive. CDR3 sequence (DNA): TGCAGCGGAGCACTAGCGGGACCCGAGACCCAGTACTTC. This sequence encodes CSGALAGPETQYF. The whole variable domain, remainder taken from reference TRBV29-1 and TRBJ2-5, is SAVISQKPSRDICQRGTSLTIQCQVDSQVTMMFWYRQQPGQSLTLIATANQGSEATYESGFVIDKFPISRPNLTFSTLTVSNMSPEDSSIYLCSGALAGPETQYFGPGTRLLVL.